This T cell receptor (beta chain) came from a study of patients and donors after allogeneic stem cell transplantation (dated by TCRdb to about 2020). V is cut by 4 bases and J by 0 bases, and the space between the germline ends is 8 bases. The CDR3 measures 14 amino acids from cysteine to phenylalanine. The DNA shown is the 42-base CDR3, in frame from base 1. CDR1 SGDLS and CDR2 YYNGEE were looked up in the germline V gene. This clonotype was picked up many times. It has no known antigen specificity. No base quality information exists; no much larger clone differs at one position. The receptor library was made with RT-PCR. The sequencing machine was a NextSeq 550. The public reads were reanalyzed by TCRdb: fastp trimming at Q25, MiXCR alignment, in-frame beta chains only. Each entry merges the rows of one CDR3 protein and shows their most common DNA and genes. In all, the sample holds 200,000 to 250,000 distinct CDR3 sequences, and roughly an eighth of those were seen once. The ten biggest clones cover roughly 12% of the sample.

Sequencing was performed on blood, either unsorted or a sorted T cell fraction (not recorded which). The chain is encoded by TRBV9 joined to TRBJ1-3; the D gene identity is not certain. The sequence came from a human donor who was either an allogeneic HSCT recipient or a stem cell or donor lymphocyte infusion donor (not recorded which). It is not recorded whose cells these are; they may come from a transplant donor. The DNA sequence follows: TGTGCCAGCAGCCCCCGGGACTCTGGAAACACCATATATTTT. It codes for CASSPRDSGNTIYF.